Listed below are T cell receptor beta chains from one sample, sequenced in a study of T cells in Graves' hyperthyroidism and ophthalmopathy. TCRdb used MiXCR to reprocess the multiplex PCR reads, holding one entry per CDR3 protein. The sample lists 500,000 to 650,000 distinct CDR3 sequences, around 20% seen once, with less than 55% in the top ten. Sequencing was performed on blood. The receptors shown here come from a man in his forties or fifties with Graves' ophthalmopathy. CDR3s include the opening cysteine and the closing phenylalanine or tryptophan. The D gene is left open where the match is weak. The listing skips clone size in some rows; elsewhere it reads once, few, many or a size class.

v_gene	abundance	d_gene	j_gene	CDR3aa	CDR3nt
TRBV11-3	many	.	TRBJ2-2	CASSTGQRGERELFF	TGTGCCAGCAGCACCGGACAGCGAGGGGAGCGGGAGCTGTTTTTT
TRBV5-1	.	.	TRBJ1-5	CASSSDGGLNQPQHF	TGCGCCAGCAGCTCCGACGGGGGTCTCAATCAGCCCCAGCATTTT
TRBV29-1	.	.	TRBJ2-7	CSVEDATYEQYF	TGCAGCGTTGAAGACGCAACCTACGAGCAGTACTTC
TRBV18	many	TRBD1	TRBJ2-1	CASSHGQGAGYNEQFF	TGTGCCAGCTCCCACGGCCAGGGGGCCGGATACAATGAGCAGTTCTTC
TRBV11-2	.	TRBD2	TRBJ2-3	CASSQEASGLTDTQYF	TGCGCCAGCAGCCAAGAGGCTAGCGGGTTGACAGATACGCAGTATTTT
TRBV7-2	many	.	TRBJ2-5	CASTRGVRETQYF	TGTGCCAGCACCCGTGGAGTGAGAGAGACCCAGTACTTC
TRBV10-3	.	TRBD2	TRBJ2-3	CAISVSGGDGTQYF	TGTGCCATCAGTGTGAGCGGGGGGGACGGTACGCAGTATTTT
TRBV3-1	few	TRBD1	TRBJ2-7	CASRAGGYEQYF	TGTGCCAGCAGGGCAGGGGGTTACGAGCAGTACTTC
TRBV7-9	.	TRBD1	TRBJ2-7	CASSFPKDRESSYEQYF	TGTGCCAGCAGCTTCCCTAAGGACAGGGAGAGCTCCTACGAGCAGTACTTC
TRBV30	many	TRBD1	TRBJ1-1	CAWNRGQGGRAFF	TGTGCCTGGAACCGGGGGCAGGGGGGAAGAGCTTTCTTT
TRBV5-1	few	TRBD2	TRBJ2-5	CASSLGLAGVPGETQYF	TGCGCCAGCAGCTTGGGACTAGCGGGAGTTCCAGGGGAGACCCAGTACTTC
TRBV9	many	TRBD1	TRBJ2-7	CASSVGGQGFSYEQYF	TGTGCCAGCAGCGTAGGGGGACAGGGGTTCTCCTACGAGCAGTACTTC
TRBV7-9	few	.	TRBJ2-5	CASSFGAWGAGDQETQYF	TGTGCCAGCAGCTTCGGAGCGTGGGGGGCCGGGGACCAAGAGACCCAGTACTTC
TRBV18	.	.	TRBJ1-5	CASSGDGGLNQPQHF	TGTGCCAGCTCAGGAGACGGGGGATTAAATCAGCCCCAGCATTTT
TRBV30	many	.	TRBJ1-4	CAWGDGPTNEKLFF	TGTGCCTGGGGGGACGGACCAACTAATGAAAAACTGTTTTTT
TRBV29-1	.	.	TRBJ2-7	CSAVTEAYEQYF	TGCAGCGCCGTGACAGAGGCCTACGAGCAGTACTTC
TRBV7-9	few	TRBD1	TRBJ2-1	CASSFTGGGWNEQFF	TGTGCCAGCAGCTTCACAGGGGGCGGGTGGAATGAGCAGTTCTTC
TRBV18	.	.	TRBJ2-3	CASSPPRGNPSTDTQYF	TGTGCCAGCTCACCACCCCGGGGCAACCCTAGCACAGATACGCAGTATTTT
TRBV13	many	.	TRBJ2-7	CASSPRQEYYEQYF	TGTGCCAGCAGCCCCCGACAGGAATACTACGAGCAGTACTTC
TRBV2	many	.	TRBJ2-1	CASMRRGPPGNEQFF	TGTGCCAGCATGAGGAGGGGGCCCCCCGGCAATGAGCAGTTCTTC
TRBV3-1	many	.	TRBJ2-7	CASSQVWTDHEQYF	TGTGCCAGCAGCCAAGTGTGGACCGACCACGAGCAGTACTTC
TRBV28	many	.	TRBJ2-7	CASSPPSGPQYF	TGTGCCAGCAGTCCTCCCTCAGGACCGCAGTACTTC